This TCR beta chain was captured by sequencing in a study of cytomegalovirus exposure and HLA in healthy donors. Regarding the study as a whole: About 87% or about 30% of the time was how often most TCR beta V segments were productive, according to an earlier analysis.

It was with 60 Vbeta and 13 Jbeta primers that the PCR ran. The assay was immunoSEQ multiplex PCR, and TCRdb's table has in-frame clones only and misses some. The table has 150,000 or so clones, roughly 70% seen once. The CDR3 has 16 residues. Losses at the gene ends were 1 base for V and 5 bases for J; bases not matched to a gene: 11. Germline V gene lookup returns CDR1 SGHVS and CDR2 FQNEAQ. This clone was seen a handful of times. Its antigen remains unknown. The J gene is TRBJ2-7, the V gene TRBV7-8; 7 positions match TRBD1. This clonotype was sampled from a man between 18 and 35 years old in good health and CMV-seropositive. Specimen: PBMCs. The CDR3 protein is CASSLDRRQGTNEQYF. The CDR3, as DNA: TGTGCCAGCAGCTTAGATCGGAGACAGGGAACCAACGAGCAGTACTTC.